This T cell receptor beta chain was sequenced for a study of STAT5B mutations in CD4+ large granular lymphocyte leukemia. This clone was seen a few times. Study processing details: Productive clonotypes were detectable down to 2.59 x 10-5 frequency. Method: immunoSEQ multiplex PCR; TCRdb's copy keeps in-frame clones and lacks some. V, J and clone size derive from that table, while D and trimming were established from the DNA sequence. The sample shows about 35,000 clones, approximately 67% of them seen only once. The sequence was collected from a human donor in good health. Material: CD4+ T cells from blood buffy coats.

CDR3 nucleotide sequence: TGTGCCAGCAGCTTGTTGGGCCGGGGAAATCAGCCCCAGCATTTT. This encodes CASSLLGRGNQPQHF. The chain links TRBV5-6 to TRBJ1-5; D ambiguous. The CDR3 spans 15 residues. Germline CDR1 is SGHDT and CDR2 is YYEEEE. The ends were cut back, 1 base at V and 4 bases at J, with 12 bases in the middle.